A selection of T cell receptor beta chains follows, all from one sample in a study of T-cell memory formation after mild COVID-19. TCRdb recomputed calls from the 5' RACE reads with MiXCR, one row per CDR3 protein. Of about 130,000 distinct CDR3 sequences in the sample, 5% to 6.5% were seen once. Sequencing was carried out using PBMCs or a T cell subset sorted from them (not recorded which). Receptors were obtained from an adult woman who had mild COVID-19 (a few samples of this study predate the infection). Cell type and time point are not known. The CDR3 runs from the conserved cysteine through the conserved F or W. The D gene is left open where the match is weak. Only part of the rows carry a size: once, few, many, or a class if the clone is expanded.

size: few
J: TRBJ2-5
V: TRBV2
D: -
DNA: TGTGCCAGCACAATCGAGCTGGGGGCCCAGTACTTC
CDR3: CASTIELGAQYF

size: many
J: TRBJ2-2
V: TRBV24-1
D: -
DNA: TGTGCCACCAGTGTTCAGGGGGGCACCGGGGAGCTGTTTTTT
CDR3: CATSVQGGTGELFF

size: -
J: TRBJ2-5
V: TRBV14
D: TRBD2
DNA: TGTGCCAGCAGCCAAGGGTACACTAGCGAGGAGACCCAGTACTTC
CDR3: CASSQGYTSEETQYF

size: many
J: TRBJ1-1
V: TRBV20-1
D: -
DNA: TGCAGTGCTAGAATAACGGATCCGGGCGTCGCTTTCTTT
CDR3: CSARITDPGVAFF

size: -
J: TRBJ1-2
V: TRBV4-1
D: TRBD1
DNA: TGCGCCAGCAGCCCCAGGGACAGGGGGGACTATGGCTACACCTTC
CDR3: CASSPRDRGDYGYTF

size: -
J: TRBJ1-4
V: TRBV18
D: TRBD1
DNA: TGTGCCAGCTCACCACTAGGACAGGGCGTCCAACTGTTTTTT
CDR3: CASSPLGQGVQLFF

size: few
J: TRBJ2-1
V: TRBV7-2
D: -
DNA: TGTGCCAGCAGCCCCCAGTCTCAGTTTCCCAATGAGCAGTTCTTC
CDR3: CASSPQSQFPNEQFF

size: -
J: TRBJ1-1
V: TRBV9
D: -
DNA: TGTGCCAGCAGCGTCCTCGGCAAGTTTGGCACTGAAGCTTTCTTT
CDR3: CASSVLGKFGTEAFF

size: few
J: TRBJ2-2
V: TRBV6-5
D: -
DNA: TGTGCCAGCAGAAGCGACAGCACGAACACCGGGGAGCTGTTTTTT
CDR3: CASRSDSTNTGELFF

size: many
J: TRBJ1-2
V: TRBV5-1
D: -
DNA: TGCGCCAGCAGCTTGGCAAACAGGGTGGCCACCTTC
CDR3: CASSLANRVATF

size: few
J: TRBJ2-1
V: TRBV20-1
D: TRBD2
DNA: TGCAGTGCTAGAGATCCCGGCCTAGCGGTTGGGAATGAGCAGTTCTTC
CDR3: CSARDPGLAVGNEQFF

size: many
J: TRBJ2-7
V: TRBV20-1
D: -
DNA: TGCAGTGCTAGAGTAGTTGGCGAGCAGTACTTC
CDR3: CSARVVGEQYF

size: -
J: TRBJ2-1
V: TRBV20-1
D: -
DNA: TGCAGTGTCGCAAGAAAAGCTTACAATGAGCAGTTCTTC
CDR3: CSVARKAYNEQFF

size: -
J: TRBJ2-2
V: TRBV9
D: -
DNA: TGTGCCAGCAGCGTTAGGGAAAACACCGGGGAGCTGTTTTTT
CDR3: CASSVRENTGELFF

size: -
J: TRBJ1-3
V: TRBV9
D: TRBD1
DNA: TGTGCCAGCAGCGTAGGTTTACTGGACAGGGCTGGAAACACCATATATTTT
CDR3: CASSVGLLDRAGNTIYF

size: many
J: TRBJ2-2
V: TRBV11-2
D: -
DNA: TGTGCCAGCAGCTTAATCCGGGGAGGCGCCGGGGAGCTGTTTTTT
CDR3: CASSLIRGGAGELFF

size: once
J: TRBJ2-3
V: TRBV14
D: -
DNA: TGTGCCAGCAGCCAGGGGTCCTCGTGGGGGAATACGCAGTATTTT
CDR3: CASSQGSSWGNTQYF

size: many
J: TRBJ2-2
V: TRBV7-6
D: -
DNA: TGTGCCAGCAGCTTAGAGCCCCATAGTAACGGGGAGCTGTTTTTT
CDR3: CASSLEPHSNGELFF

size: many
J: TRBJ2-7
V: TRBV7-2
D: TRBD2
DNA: TGTGCCAGCAGCTTAGGGTACCTAGCGGGTAGCTCCTACGAGCAGTACTTC
CDR3: CASSLGYLAGSSYEQYF

size: -
J: TRBJ2-7
V: TRBV2
D: -
DNA: TGTGCCAGCATTGCACAAGTCTACGAGCAGTACTTC
CDR3: CASIAQVYEQYF

size: few
J: TRBJ1-1
V: TRBV12-3/TRBV12-4
D: -
DNA: TGTGCCAGCAGTTTACGAGGGATCACTGAAGCTTTCTTT
CDR3: CASSLRGITEAFF

size: many
J: TRBJ2-1
V: TRBV5-6
D: TRBD1
DNA: TGTGCCAGCAGCTTGCCAGGGGGCTCCTACAATGAGCAGTTCTTC
CDR3: CASSLPGGSYNEQFF

size: few
J: TRBJ2-5
V: TRBV5-6
D: -
DNA: TGTGCCAGCAGCCACCCGCCAAAAGAGACCCAGTACTTC
CDR3: CASSHPPKETQYF

size: few
J: TRBJ2-1
V: TRBV27
D: -
DNA: TGTGCCAGCAGACCGGCCCCCCCGCGGGACAATGAGCAGTTCTTC
CDR3: CASRPAPPRDNEQFF

size: few
J: TRBJ2-2
V: TRBV3-1
D: -
DNA: TGTGCCAGCAGCTCCGGCGCGGACACCGGGGAGCTGTTTTTT
CDR3: CASSSGADTGELFF

size: -
J: TRBJ1-2
V: TRBV5-1
D: -
DNA: TGCGCCAGCAGCTTCGCCTCGGACAGTTCCGGCTACACCTTC
CDR3: CASSFASDSSGYTF

size: medium-sized
J: TRBJ2-3
V: TRBV9
D: -
DNA: TGTGCCAGCAGCGTAGGACTCCTCCGCACAGATACGCAGTATTTT
CDR3: CASSVGLLRTDTQYF

size: -
J: TRBJ1-2
V: TRBV5-1
D: -
DNA: TGCGCCAGCAGCCCCCGACGTCGGGATCTTTATGGCTACACCTTC
CDR3: CASSPRRRDLYGYTF

size: few
J: TRBJ2-1
V: TRBV2
D: TRBD1
DNA: TGTGCCAGCAGTGAAGGGACAGGGGGCTACAATGAGCAGTTCTTC
CDR3: CASSEGTGGYNEQFF

size: many
J: TRBJ2-7
V: TRBV7-2
D: -
DNA: TGTGCCAGCAGCTTAGCGACCAGAGGCTACGAGCAGTACTTC
CDR3: CASSLATRGYEQYF

size: many
J: TRBJ2-3
V: TRBV29-1
D: -
DNA: TGCAGCGTGAAGGTTCAGGGTCGCACAGATACGCAGTATTTT
CDR3: CSVKVQGRTDTQYF

size: few
J: TRBJ2-1
V: TRBV20-1
D: TRBD1
DNA: TGCAGTGCTTACAGGACAGGGGGCGAATATGAGCAGTTCTTC
CDR3: CSAYRTGGEYEQFF

size: few
J: TRBJ2-1
V: TRBV12-3/TRBV12-4
D: TRBD2
DNA: TGTGCCAGCAGCCGGACTAGCGGGGGACACGAGCAGTTCTTC
CDR3: CASSRTSGGHEQFF

size: few
J: TRBJ2-1
V: TRBV7-2
D: TRBD2
DNA: TGTGCCAGCAGCTTAGGGGGCCTAGCGGGAGGGAATGAGCAGTTCTTC
CDR3: CASSLGGLAGGNEQFF

size: -
J: TRBJ2-7
V: TRBV6-2/TRBV6-3
D: TRBD1
DNA: TGTGCCAGCAGTTACAACAGGGGCTACGAGCAGTACTTC
CDR3: CASSYNRGYEQYF

size: -
J: TRBJ1-2
V: TRBV5-5
D: -
DNA: TGTGCCAGCAGCTTGGTGGTGGTGGAGGGCTACACCTTC
CDR3: CASSLVVVEGYTF

size: few
J: TRBJ2-4
V: TRBV12-3/TRBV12-4
D: -
DNA: TGTGCCAGCCTCGAGGACCTAAGGGGAAACATTCAGTACTTC
CDR3: CASLEDLRGNIQYF

size: few
J: TRBJ1-2
V: TRBV24-1
D: TRBD1
DNA: TGTGCCACCAGTGATTCGAGGACAGGGTGGGGCTACACCTTC
CDR3: CATSDSRTGWGYTF

size: many
J: TRBJ1-1
V: TRBV7-6
D: -
DNA: TGTGCCAGCAGCTTGAGACCCGCAGGGAGCACTGAAGCTTTCTTT
CDR3: CASSLRPAGSTEAFF

size: few
J: TRBJ2-1
V: TRBV7-2
D: TRBD2
DNA: TGTGCCAGCAGCTTAGGGCTAGCGGGAGGTTACAATGAGCAGTTCTTC
CDR3: CASSLGLAGGYNEQFF

size: few
J: TRBJ1-6
V: TRBV20-1
D: -
DNA: TGCAGTGCTAGAGATCCGGGGCAGGGAAGGCATTCACCCCTCCACTTT
CDR3: CSARDPGQGRHSPLHF

size: many
J: TRBJ1-1
V: TRBV29-1
D: -
DNA: TGCAGCGTTGTTGTGACTCTCCGAGTCACTGAAGCTTTCTTT
CDR3: CSVVVTLRVTEAFF

size: few
J: TRBJ1-3
V: TRBV29-1
D: -
DNA: TGCAGCGTTTACCAACAGAACTCTGGAAACACCATATATTTT
CDR3: CSVYQQNSGNTIYF

size: many
J: TRBJ2-1
V: TRBV12-3/TRBV12-4
D: -
DNA: TGTGCCAGCAGCAAGGACTCGAGCTCCTACAATGAGCAGTTCTTC
CDR3: CASSKDSSSYNEQFF

size: few
J: TRBJ1-1
V: TRBV29-1
D: -
DNA: TGCAGCGTTGAAAGGGTGAACACTGAAGCTTTCTTT
CDR3: CSVERVNTEAFF

size: -
J: TRBJ1-2
V: TRBV20-1
D: -
DNA: TGCAGTGCTAGTGGGGCCGACGTTGTCCAAGGCTACACCTTC
CDR3: CSASGADVVQGYTF